The T cell receptor beta chain described here comes from a study of CD8 T cells in Susac syndrome. The CDR3 is made up of 14 amino acids. The V end lost 4 bases, the J end lost 3 bases, and 12 bases lay between the germline ends. Germline-derived CDR1 and CDR2 are MNHEY and SMNVEV (reference sequence). An input of about 0.5 to 1 ug of RNA was subjected to reverse transcription using random hexamers. It was immunoSEQ multiplex PCR that amplified TCR beta CDR3 across 54 Vbeta and 13 Jbeta. TCRdb recomputed calls from the immunoSEQ multiplex PCR reads with MiXCR, one row per CDR3 protein. The table records about 130,000 distinct CDR3 sequences, around 75% of them present only once.

Specimen: CD8+ T cells from PBMCs. The genes are TRBV27 and TRBJ1-1, with D tentatively TRBD1 (6 bases). This receptor was taken from a human donor with multiple sclerosis. CDR3 DNA sequence: TGTGCCAGCAGTTCGTACAGGGAGGACACTGAAGCTTTCTTT. Translation gives CASSSYREDTEAFF.